The 14 T cell receptor beta chains in this list originate from one sample, sequenced in a study of T cell repertoires in aging, cancer and after chemotherapy. TRB rearrangements spanning V, D and J were amplified using mixed TRB-A/B primers. Each CDR3 protein is one row after TCRdb ran MiXCR on the multiplex PCR reads. This table holds about 11,000 distinct CDR3 sequences, roughly a quarter found once. Amplification of TCR beta used genomic DNA extracted from peripheral blood. The source material was blood. Receptors were obtained from a human donor in good health.

This clonotype came up a few times. CDR3 coding DNA: TGTGCCAGCAGCTACAGGGGAGGGTCCTACGAGCAGTACTTC. Its translation is CASSYRGGSYEQYF. The chain carries TRBV7-3 and TRBJ2-7, with D perhaps given as TRBD1 or TRBD2 (7 bases each). The germline gives CDR1 SGHTA, CDR2 FQGTGA. This CDR3 is built from 14 residues. The V end was cut by 4 bases, the J end by 1 base, with 11 bases between.

The CDR3 DNA follows: TGTGCCAGCAGCCCCCTGGGTCTCAACACTGAAGCTTTCTTT. It is translated as CASSPLGLNTEAFF. This sequence joins TRBV9 and TRBJ1-1; D unclear. Trimming removed 4 bases at V and 2 bases at J, with 12 bases between. The germline CDR1 and CDR2 sequences are SGDLS and YYNGEE. The CDR3 consists of 14 residues.

The gene calls are TRBV28 and TRBJ1-1; D perhaps matches TRBD1 (5 bases). Looked up from germline, CDR1 is MDHEN and CDR2 is SYDVKM. This CDR3 spans 12 amino acids. V was pared by 8 bases and J by 6 bases, with 13 bases between. The DNA for the CDR3 is TGTGCCAGCTGGGGGGGGGAGGCTGAAGCTTTCTTT. Protein product: CASWGGEAEAFF.

The chain is built from TRBV6-5 and TRBJ1-2, with D tentatively TRBD1 (6 bases). The ends were cut back, 6 bases at V and 4 bases at J, with 30 bases in the middle. This CDR3 is 19 amino acids long. Germline CDR1 MNHEY, CDR2 SVGAGI. The CDR3 loop reads CASSLIEGQQRGASYGYTF. CDR3 in DNA: TGTGCCAGCAGCTTAATTGAGGGGCAGCAGCGGGGGGCCAGCTATGGCTACACCTTC.

This clonotype is classed as medium-sized. This CDR3 reads CATSRDDRGGGYTF. CDR3 nucleotide sequence: TGTGCCACCAGCAGAGATGACAGGGGTGGGGGCTACACCTTC. V usage is TRBV15 and J usage is TRBJ1-2; TRBD1 agrees at 8 bases. The germline CDR1 and CDR2 sequences are LNHNV and YYDKDF (reference sequence). V lost 0 bases and J lost 8; bases outside the gene matches: 5. The CDR3 totals 14 residues.

V gene TRBV30 combines with J gene TRBJ1-5, with unresolved D. CDR1 and CDR2 (germline): GTSNPN, SVGIG (reference sequence). The CDR3 length is 13 residues. Trimming removed 0 bases from V and 7 bases from J, with 10 bases in between. CDR3 DNA sequence: TGTGCCTGGAGTGTAAGGAGTCACCAGCCCCAGCATTTT. This gives the protein CAWSVRSHQPQHF.

V usage is TRBV28 and J usage is TRBJ1-4; D is ambiguous. Deletions cut 0 bases from V and 6 bases from J, with 8 bases between. This CDR3 has 14 amino acids. The germline gives CDR1 MDHEN, CDR2 SYDVKM. Written as DNA, the CDR3 is TGTGCCAGCAGTTTATGGGGGTTGGATGAAAAACTGTTTTTT. It encodes CASSLWGLDEKLFF.

By share of the sample, this clonotype is medium-sized. This chain uses TRBV11-1 with TRBJ2-1; D unresolved. CDR1 and CDR2 (germline): SGHAT, FQDESV (reference sequence). The CDR3 extends over 14 amino acids. The V end was cut by 0 bases, the J end by 4 bases, with 7 bases between. The DNA for the CDR3 is TGTGCCAGCAGCTTAGCGCAACTTTACAATGAGCAGTTCTTC. This encodes CASSLAQLYNEQFF.

The chain employs TRBV20-1 and TRBJ1-1; D is possibly TRBD1 (6 bases). This CDR3 comprises 14 residues. CDR1 and CDR2 from the germline V gene are DFQATT and SNEGSKA (reference sequence). With 2 bases removed from V and 6 bases from J, the gap between germline ends came to 16 bases. CDR3 amino acids: CSARKRGFRAEAFF. In nucleotides, the CDR3 is TGCAGTGCTAGAAAAAGGGGGTTTCGGGCTGAAGCTTTCTTT.

This clonotype was counted a few times. The V and J genes are TRBV10-3 and TRBJ1-1; possibly TRBD1 for D (6 bases). Germline V gene data show CDR1 as ENHRY and CDR2 as SYGVKD. The ends were cut back, 6 bases at V and 2 bases at J, with 10 bases in the middle. The CDR3 sequence is 13 residues long. This chain's CDR3 is CAIRRTENTEAFF. The CDR3 DNA sequence: TGTGCCATCAGGAGGACAGAAAACACTGAAGCTTTCTTT.

The genes are TRBV2 and TRBJ1-2; D is undetermined. Trimming took 7 bases from V and 1 from J, leaving 16 bases between them. There are 15 residues in the CDR3. Germline V gives CDR1 SNHLY, CDR2 FYNNEI. In DNA form, the CDR3 reads TGTGCCAGCACTCACTCCGGCGTTGGTAACTATGGCTACACCTTC. Protein product: CASTHSGVGNYGYTF.

The chain joins TRBV19 to TRBJ1-5, with 7 bases aligning to TRBD1. CDR3 length: 15 residues. The germline gives CDR1 LNHDA, CDR2 SQIVND (reference sequence). The J segment lost 6 bases and the V segment lost 9 bases, leaving 14 bases of the junction unmatched. CDR3 nucleotides: TGTGCCAGCCGGTGGGACAGCGAAGGCCCTCAGCCCCAGCATTTT. Amino acid sequence: CASRWDSEGPQPQHF.

This chain joins TRBV6-2 or TRBV6-3 and TRBJ1-5, with 9 bases lining up with TRBD1. Germline-derived CDR1 and CDR2 are MNHEY and SVGEGT. V lost 5 bases to trimming and J lost 5 bases; unmatched junction nucleotides: 4. There are 14 residues in the CDR3. As DNA, the CDR3 is TGTGCCAGCAGTACGGGGACAGGGTATCAGCCCCAGCATTTT. It specifies CASSTGTGYQPQHF.

The V and J genes are TRBV6-4 and TRBJ2-5; TRBD2 matches 7 bases. CDR1 MRHNA and CDR2 SNTAGT come from the germline V gene. V gave up 3 bases and J gave up 2 bases; unmatched junction bases: 9. This CDR3 has 16 amino acids. CDR3 nucleotides: TGTGCCAGCAGTGAGTTGCCGGGCGGGGGACAAGAGACCCAGTACTTC. Translating it yields CASSELPGGGQETQYF.